This entry lists 23 T cell receptor beta chains sequenced from one sample in a study of shared clonotypes between healthy human individuals. The method was immunoSEQ multiplex PCR; TCRdb's version includes in-frame clones alone and lacks a portion of them. The sample records about 2 million clones, about 95% being singletons. CD8 cells classed as naive were CD45RO-negative and positively selected for CCR7, excluding terminally differentiated effector memory CD45RA+ cells. The sequenced material came from naive CD8+ T cells sorted from blood. The source is a man younger than 35 in good health.

For the CDR3, the DNA is TGCAGCGCCAATTTCGGGGGCTACACCTTC. Encoded protein: CSANFGGYTF. J is TRBJ1-2 and V is TRBV20-1; D not certain. Germline V gene data show CDR1 as DFQATT and CDR2 as SNEGSKA (reference sequence). The CDR3 sequence is 10 residues long.

This sequence joins TRBV10-3 and TRBJ2-7; D is perhaps TRBD2 (6 bases). The germline V gene has CDR1 ENHRY and CDR2 SYGVKD. The V and J ends lost 0 bases and 1 base respectively, with 13 bases between them. This CDR3 is 16 amino acids long. The CDR3 region is CAISESKAGSSYEQYF. In DNA form, the CDR3 reads TGTGCCATCAGTGAGTCGAAGGCGGGATCTTCCTACGAGCAGTACTTC.

Note on this clone: Within the sample, other DNA sequences also encode this same CDR3. The rearrangement uses TRBV7-9 and TRBJ2-7; 9 positions agree with TRBD1. V shed 5 bases and J 3 bases; nucleotides not matched to a gene: 5. The CDR3 extends over 14 amino acids. Germline V CDR1 and CDR2: SEHNR, FQNEAQ (reference sequence). The CDR3 DNA sequence: TGTGCCAGCAGCCTCCCGGGACAGGGCTACGAGCAGTACTTC. Residues: CASSLPGQGYEQYF. Filled out from reference TRBV7-9 and TRBJ2-7, the complete variable domain reads DTGVSQNPRHKITKRGQNVTFRCDPISEHNRLYWYRQTLGQGPEFLTYFQNEAQLEKSRLLSDRFSAERPKGSFSTLEIQRTEQGDSAMYLCASSLPGQGYEQYFGPGTRLTVT.

The rearrangement uses TRBV27 and TRBJ1-1; TRBD1 aligns across 7 bases. Germline values: CDR1 MNHEY, CDR2 SMNVEV (reference sequence). CDR3 length equals 15 residues. J was trimmed by 7 bases and V by 5 bases; bases with no gene match: 13. This chain's CDR3 is CASSPEWGRGNEAFF. For the CDR3, the DNA is TGTGCCAGCAGTCCGGAGTGGGGCAGGGGGAATGAAGCTTTCTTT.

This rearrangement joins TRBV9 to TRBJ2-2; D may be TRBD2 (6 bases). Germline values: CDR1 SGDLS, CDR2 YYNGEE. This CDR3 contains 15 residues. V lost 3 bases, J lost 5 bases, and 14 bases lay in between. The CDR3 DNA reads as TGTGCCAGCAGCGAGGGACTTTCCCTAACCGGGGAGCTGTTTTTT. This translates into CASSEGLSLTGELFF.

This clone was detected only once. V and J are TRBV29-1 and TRBJ2-7; TRBD1 matches 8 bases. This CDR3 region has 12 residues. The V gene end was trimmed by 3 bases and the J gene end by 2 bases; junction bases not matched to a gene: 0. The V gene's germline CDR1 is SQVTM and CDR2 ANQGSEA. The CDR3 loop is CSVDRGPYEQYF. CDR3 bases: TGCAGCGTTGACAGGGGGCCCTACGAGCAGTACTTC.

This clone was found once. V usage is TRBV27 and J usage is TRBJ1-6, with D uncertain. Germline CDR1 is MNHEY and CDR2 is SMNVEV (reference sequence). There are 16 residues in the CDR3. The ends were cut back, 4 bases at V and 8 bases at J, with 18 bases in the middle. This CDR3 reads CASSSGAGVGDSPLHF. The DNA of the CDR3 is TGTGCCAGCAGTTCCGGCGCCGGGGTTGGTGATTCACCCCTCCACTTT.

With respect to this clone: Different DNA sequences within this sample yield the same CDR3. DNA for the CDR3: TGTGCCAGCAGTCCCGGAGGGGTCTATGGCTACACCTTC. This encodes CASSPGGVYGYTF. The genes are TRBV27 and TRBJ1-2; TRBD1 might be the D (5 bases). V lost 5 bases and J 4 bases, leaving 11 bases between the germline ends. Looked up from germline, CDR1 is MNHEY and CDR2 is SMNVEV (reference sequence). The CDR3 is made up of 13 amino acids.

This sequence joins TRBV28 and TRBJ2-7, with TRBD1 identical over 7 bases. The CDR3 covers 15 residues. Germline-derived CDR1 and CDR2 are MDHEN and SYDVKM. Unmatched junction bases numbered 12, after V lost 7 bases and J lost 3 bases. Here the CDR3 DNA reads TGTGCCAGCACGCCCCGACAGGGAATGGTCTACGAGCAGTACTTC. This gives the protein CASTPRQGMVYEQYF.

This chain connects TRBV4-3 to TRBJ2-5; 14 nucleotides line up with TRBD2. CDR1 is LGHNA, CDR2 YSLEER, per germline. With V trimmed by 4 bases and J by 5 bases, 3 bases remained unmatched. The CDR3 loop spans 15 amino acids. The chain's CDR3 is CASSRGLAGAETQYF. The CDR3 region has the DNA TGCGCCAGCAGCCGGGGACTAGCGGGAGCTGAGACCCAGTACTTC.

Note on this clone: The same CDR3 arises from other DNA sequences in this sample as well. The chain carries TRBV5-6 and TRBJ2-7; D is unresolved. Trimming took 1 base from V and 3 from J, leaving 11 bases between them. Looked up from germline, CDR1 is SGHDT and CDR2 is YYEEEE. CDR3 length equals 14 residues. CDR3 residues: CASSLSGNSYEQYF. CDR3 DNA: TGTGCCAGCAGCTTGTCTGGGAATAGCTACGAGCAGTACTTC.

This clone showed up just once. The V gene is TRBV5-8, the J gene TRBJ1-5; the D gene is possibly TRBD1 (5 bases). With 4 bases removed from V and 3 bases from J, the gap between germline ends came to 11 bases. Per germline, CDR1 SGHTS and CDR2 YDEGEE. CDR3 length: 14 amino acids. CDR3 sequence: CASSAGTANQPQHF. The CDR3 bases are TGTGCCAGCAGCGCTGGGACGGCCAATCAGCCCCAGCATTTT. Full variable domain (rest looked up from reference TRBV5-8 and TRBJ1-5): EAGVTQSPTHLIKTRGQQATLRCSPISGHTSVYWYQQALGLGLQFLLWYDEGEERNRGNFPPRFSGRQFPNYSSELNVNALELEDSALYLCASSAGTANQPQHFGDGTRLSIL.

The table lists this clone with a few counts. In the same sample, other DNA sequences code for this CDR3. The rearrangement links TRBV11-2 to TRBJ2-1; 11 bases map to TRBD2. V dropped 1 base and J dropped 6; count of bases not matched to a gene: 2. Germline assignment: CDR1 SGHAT and CDR2 FQNNGV. The CDR3 has 15 residues. The CDR3 DNA is TGTGCCAGCAGCTTAGTGCTAGCGGGGGGCAATGAGCAGTTCTTC. Its protein product is CASSLVLAGGNEQFF. The full variable domain, rest sourced from reference TRBV11-2 and TRBJ2-1, is EAGVAQSPRYKIIEKRQSVAFWCNPISGHATLYWYQQILGQGPKLLIQFQNNGVVDDSQLPKDRFSAERLKGVDSTLKIQPAKLEDSAVYLCASSLVLAGGNEQFFGPGTRLTVL.

Here the CDR3 reads CASSGPGQGTGETQYF. Here the CDR3 DNA reads TGTGCCAGCAGTGGCCCGGGACAGGGAACGGGGGAGACCCAGTACTTC. The genes are TRBV27 and TRBJ2-5, with 9 bases that match TRBD1. V trimming: 5 bases; J trimming: 5 bases; junction bases outside the gene matches: 12. The CDR3 has 16 amino acids. Germline V gene sequence: CDR1 MNHEY, CDR2 SMNVEV (reference sequence).

The genes are TRBV6-1 and TRBJ2-7; D not certain. This CDR3 has 15 amino acids. V was shortened by 0 bases and J by 2 bases, with 11 bases between the two germline ends. CDR1 is MNHNS, CDR2 SASEGT, per germline. This chain's CDR3 is CASSEATSTAYEQYF. CDR3 in DNA: TGTGCCAGCAGTGAAGCGACAAGTACCGCCTACGAGCAGTACTTC.

With regard to this clone: This sample also contains other DNA sequences that code for the same CDR3. J is TRBJ2-7 and V is TRBV9; D not certain. V was pared by 0 bases and J by 0 bases, with 10 bases between. Germline CDR1 and CDR2: SGDLS and YYNGEE. The CDR3 has 15 residues. The chain's CDR3 is CASSVGAGSSYEQYF. The CDR3 DNA sequence: TGTGCCAGCAGCGTAGGGGCAGGCAGCTCCTACGAGCAGTACTTC.

This clone was seen once. CDR3 sequence (DNA): TGCGCCACCCGGGAGGAGCCCTCGGGCGAGCAGTACTTC. Residues: CATREEPSGEQYF. The chain carries TRBV10-1 and TRBJ2-7, with 7 bases fitting TRBD2. Germline V lookup: CDR1 WNHNN, CDR2 SYGVQD (reference sequence). After removal of 10 bases from V and 6 bases from J, the junction contained 12 bases not matched to a gene. The CDR3 runs 13 residues.

This chain links TRBV30 with TRBJ2-3, with TRBD2 matching 11 bases. After removal of 7 bases from V and 6 bases from J, the junction contained 12 bases not matched to a gene. CDR1 is GTSNPN and CDR2 is SVGIG in the germline V gene (reference sequence). CDR3 size: 15 residues. CDR3 amino acids: CAFLTLAGGPDTQYF. In DNA, the CDR3 is TGTGCCTTTTTAACCCTAGCGGGGGGCCCTGATACGCAGTATTTT.

The chain carries TRBV5-8 and TRBJ1-1; no reliable D call. Germline CDR1 reads SGHTS; CDR2 reads YDEGEE. The CDR3 consists of 13 residues. V lost 0 bases and J 3 bases, leaving 6 bases between the germline ends. The CDR3 region is CASSLVSHTEAFF. CDR3 DNA sequence: TGTGCCAGCAGCTTGGTGAGCCACACTGAAGCTTTCTTT.

The gene calls are TRBV7-9 and TRBJ2-7; D is unresolved. The CDR3 totals 12 residues. The germline V gene encodes CDR1 SEHNR and CDR2 FQNEAQ (reference sequence). V lost 5 bases, J lost 5 bases, and 10 bases lay in between. DNA for the CDR3: TGTGCCAGCAGCCCTCCCACGGACGAGCAGTACTTC. Amino acids: CASSPPTDEQYF.

The chain is built from TRBV6-6 and TRBJ2-3, with D hard to call. Germline CDR1 is MNHNY and CDR2 is SVGAGI (reference sequence). This CDR3 comprises 12 residues. The V end lost 7 bases, the J end lost 4 bases, and 9 bases lay between the germline ends. In DNA, the CDR3 is TGTGCCAGCACCCAAAGCGCAGATACGCAGTATTTT. It codes for CASTQSADTQYF.

V usage is TRBV29-1 and J usage is TRBJ2-3, with a tentative D call TRBD2 (6 bases). Trimming stripped 4 bases from V and 4 bases from J, with 24 bases between. CDR1 and CDR2 (germline): SQVTM, ANQGSEA. The CDR3 spans 17 residues. DNA of the CDR3: TGCAGCGTTGTACAGCGGGTTGGCGGGACGAAACCAGATACGCAGTATTTT. Translation: CSVVQRVGGTKPDTQYF.

V gene TRBV2 combines with J gene TRBJ1-4, with 7 nucleotides matching TRBD1. The CDR3 runs to 19 residues. V was clipped by 3 bases and J by 0 bases; unmatched bases: 13. Germline lookup yields CDR1 SNHLY and CDR2 FYNNEI. Written as DNA, the CDR3 is TGTGCCAGCAGTGAGGGTTTGACAGGGCTTTTTGCAACTAATGAAAAACTGTTTTTT. Amino acids: CASSEGLTGLFATNEKLFF.